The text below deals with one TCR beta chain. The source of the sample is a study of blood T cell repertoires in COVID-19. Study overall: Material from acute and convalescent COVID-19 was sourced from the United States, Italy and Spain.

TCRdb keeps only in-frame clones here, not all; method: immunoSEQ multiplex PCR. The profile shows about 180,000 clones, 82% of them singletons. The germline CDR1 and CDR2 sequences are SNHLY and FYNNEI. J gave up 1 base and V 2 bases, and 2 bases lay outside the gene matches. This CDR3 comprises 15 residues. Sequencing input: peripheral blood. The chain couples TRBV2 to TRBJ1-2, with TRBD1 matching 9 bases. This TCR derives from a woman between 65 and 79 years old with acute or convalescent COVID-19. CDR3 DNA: TGTGCCAGCAGTGAATGGACAGGGGATAACTATGGCTACACCTTC. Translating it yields CASSEWTGDNYGYTF.